This T cell receptor (beta chain) was profiled in a study of blood T cell repertoires in COVID-19. Per germline, CDR1 SGHRS and CDR2 YFSETQ. The CDR3 runs 16 residues. The V and J ends lost 4 bases and 0 bases, in that order; junction bases with no gene match: 4. Original processing notes: Estimation of nucleated cell counts was performed using reference gene primer amplification. Data came from immunoSEQ multiplex PCR; TCRdb stores just in-frame clones and leaves some out. The V and J calls and clone size are taken from that table; D and trimming were inferred from the DNA. The sample has 70,000 or so clones, over 80% seen once; the top ten hold roughly 5.6%.

The TCR sequence derives from a man aged 45-60 years with active COVID-19. This chain joins TRBV5-1 and TRBJ2-7, with 13 positions matching TRBD2. Sequencing was done on a sample of peripheral blood. This CDR3 is CASSPGLAGFSYEQYF. Here the CDR3 DNA reads TGCGCCAGCAGCCCGGGACTAGCGGGATTCTCCTACGAGCAGTACTTC. Based on the CDR3 plus reference TRBV5-1 and TRBJ2-7, the full variable domain is KAGVTQTPRYLIKTRGQQVTLSCSPISGHRSVSWYQQTPGQGLQFLFEYFSETQRNKGNFPGRFSGRQFSNSRSEMNVSTLELGDSALYLCASSPGLAGFSYEQYFGPGTRLTVT.